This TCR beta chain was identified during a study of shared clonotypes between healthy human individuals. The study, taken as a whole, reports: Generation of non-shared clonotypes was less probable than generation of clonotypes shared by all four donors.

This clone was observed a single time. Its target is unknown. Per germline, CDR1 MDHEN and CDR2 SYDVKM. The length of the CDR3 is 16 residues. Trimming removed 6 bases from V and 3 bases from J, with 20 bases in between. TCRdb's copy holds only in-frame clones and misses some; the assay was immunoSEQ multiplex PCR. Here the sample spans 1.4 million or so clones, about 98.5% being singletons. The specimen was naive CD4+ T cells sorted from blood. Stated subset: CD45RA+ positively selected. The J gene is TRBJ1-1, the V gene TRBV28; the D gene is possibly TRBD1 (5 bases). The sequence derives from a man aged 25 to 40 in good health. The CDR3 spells CASSPTTGILDTEAFF. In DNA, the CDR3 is TGTGCCAGCAGCCCAACAACAGGAATTCTGGACACTGAAGCTTTCTTT.